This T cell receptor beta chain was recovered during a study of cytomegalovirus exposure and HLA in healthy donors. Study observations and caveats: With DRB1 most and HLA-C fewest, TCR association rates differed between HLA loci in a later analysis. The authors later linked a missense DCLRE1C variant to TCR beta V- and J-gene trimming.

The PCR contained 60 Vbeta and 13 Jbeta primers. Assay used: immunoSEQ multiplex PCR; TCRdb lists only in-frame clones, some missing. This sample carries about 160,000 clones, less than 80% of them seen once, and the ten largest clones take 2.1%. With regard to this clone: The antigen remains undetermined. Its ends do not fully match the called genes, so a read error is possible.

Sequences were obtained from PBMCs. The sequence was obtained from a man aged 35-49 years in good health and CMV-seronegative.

The CDR3 spells CASSITGVGANGLTF. The DNA of the CDR3 is TGTGCCAGTAGTATTACAGGGGTCGGGGCCAACGGCCTGACTTTC. This sequence joins TRBV19 and TRBJ2-6; TRBD1 agrees at 7 bases. The CDR3 runs 15 residues. Germline V gives CDR1 LNHDA, CDR2 SQIVND (reference sequence).